This T cell receptor (beta chain) stems from a study of low-dose radiotherapy and immunotherapy resistance in tumors. Overall study: Cohort 2's total reached 13 Gy over 26 weeks, at 1 Gy per fraction every two weeks. Each two-week cycle included intravenous cyclophosphamide 200 mg/m2, given one day before radiation and immunotherapy.

PCR amplification of the TCRs was performed with Phusion for 15 to 25 PCR cycles, and it relied on a constant-region primer together with a V-primer adapter. Isolated mRNA was amplified by in vitro transcription. TCRdb called the reads again in MiXCR, with one record for every CDR3 protein. The sample yields about 47,000 distinct CDR3 sequences, about an eighth seen once. Trimming cost V 4 bases and J 3 bases, with 9 bases left between them. CDR1 is MGHDK, CDR2 SYGVNS, per germline. The CDR3 consists of 13 residues. The sample's time point: before trial treatment. Many counts were recorded for this clonotype.

The sequencing here drew on PBMCs, taken before treatment. The receptor was isolated from a female donor with ovarian cancer. The chain recombines TRBV25-1 with TRBJ1-2; no clear D gene. This CDR3 reads CASSAREHYGYTF. The CDR3 coding sequence is TGTGCCAGCAGTGCCCGGGAGCACTATGGCTACACCTTC.